This T cell receptor beta chain was documented in a study of cytomegalovirus exposure and HLA in healthy donors. Overall study results and limits: Rarity marked most TCR sequences, yet some public TCRs occurred in many donors. The study flagged approximately 180 TCR beta chains as cytomegalovirus-associated. TCR clusters originating in the first cohort tended to co-occur in the 120 validation repertoires, according to a later analysis.

This clone has a handful of counts. Its antigen is undetermined. Germline assignment: CDR1 SNHLY and CDR2 FYNNEI. Trimming cost V 4 bases and J 4 bases, with 7 bases left between them. The length of the CDR3 is 12 residues. Libraries were prepared by immunoSEQ multiplex PCR; TCRdb keeps only in-frame clonotypes and omits some of them. The data show approximately 140,000 clones, 70% to 90% seen once. The V call is TRBV2, the J call TRBJ2-5; no clear D gene. The source is a woman aged 30 to 39 in good health and CMV-seronegative. Sequencing input: PBMCs. The CDR3: CASSVNLETQYF. The CDR3 DNA reads as TGTGCCAGCAGTGTTAATCTAGAGACCCAGTACTTC. The variable domain in full, with the rest retrieved from reference TRBV2 and TRBJ2-5, is EPEVTQTPSHQVTQMGQEVILRCVPISNHLYFYWYRQILGQKVEFLVSFYNNEISEKSEIFDDQFSVERPDGSNFTLKIRSTKLEDSAMYFCASSVNLETQYFGPGTRLLVL.